This entry lists 10 T cell receptor beta chains sequenced from one sample in a study of regulatory T cells in long-lasting Graves disease. Combining iRepertoire HTBI primers with Arm-PCR of CDR3 regions, the authors built TCR beta libraries. TCRdb reprocessed the multiplex PCR reads with MiXCR, giving one entry per CDR3 protein. Of 300,000 to 400,000 distinct CDR3 sequences in the sample, roughly a fifth were seen once. Time point defined: persistent/refractory GD, antithyroid drugs over 5 years with positive TRAb. Following extraction of RNA from PBMCs, that RNA was used to make the TCR library. The sample here was peripheral blood mononuclear cells (PBMCs), taken when the disease was refractory, from a patient treated with antithyroid drugs. The receptors here all came from a female donor with Graves disease.

This clonotype occurred many times. The gene calls are TRBV28 and TRBJ2-7; 10 bases align to TRBD2. J gave up 4 bases and V 6 bases, and 6 bases lay outside the gene matches. Germline V gene lookup returns CDR1 MDHEN and CDR2 SYDVKM. The CDR3 sequence is 14 residues long. As DNA, the CDR3 is TGTGCCAGCAGACTCAGCGGGAGGGCGTACGAGCAGTACTTC. Protein product: CASRLSGRAYEQYF.

This clonotype was counted ten times or more. The V gene is TRBV6-2 or TRBV6-3, the J gene TRBJ1-1; D may be TRBD1 (5 bases). Germline-derived CDR1 and CDR2 are MNHEY and SVGEGT. V was clipped by 5 bases and J by 5 bases, with 18 bases between them. CDR3 size: 15 residues. The CDR3 coding sequence is TGTGCCAGCAGTCGGAACAGGATTGGGGGGACTGAAGCTTTCTTT. This gives the protein CASSRNRIGGTEAFF.

The CDR3 DNA is TGTGCCAGCAGCTTAGACGGGACAGTATCCTACGAGCAGTACTTC. This encodes CASSLDGTVSYEQYF. The chain couples TRBV11-2 to TRBJ2-7; TRBD1 matches 7 bases. V was pared by 0 bases and J by 1 base, with 3 bases of the junction left unmatched. In germline, CDR1 is SGHAT, CDR2 FQNNGV. The CDR3 is made up of 15 amino acids.

This clonotype has just a few counts. The rearrangement links TRBV29-1 to TRBJ1-5, with D possibly TRBD1 on 6 matching bases. Trimming took 6 bases from V and 2 from J, leaving 11 bases between them. The CDR3 is 13 residues long. Germline values: CDR1 SQVTM, CDR2 ANQGSEA. CDR3 protein: CSVSGVGNQPQHF. Here the CDR3 DNA reads TGCAGCGTGTCAGGGGTCGGCAATCAGCCCCAGCATTTT.

This chain joins TRBV6-2 or TRBV6-3 and TRBJ1-3; D is ambiguous. Between the trimmed V and J ends, which lost 4 bases and 4 bases, there was a span of 14 bases. CDR1 and CDR2 (germline): MNHEY, SVGEGT. This CDR3 comprises 15 residues. For the CDR3, the DNA is TGTGCCAGCAGTTCCCCCGGCAGGCCCGGAAACACCATATATTTT. Translated: CASSSPGRPGNTIYF.

This clonotype appeared a few times. The chain couples TRBV2 to TRBJ2-1; 7 bases align to TRBD2. After removal of 2 bases from V and 3 bases from J, the junction contained 7 bases not matched to a gene. The CDR3 consists of 16 residues. Germline CDR1 reads SNHLY; CDR2 reads FYNNEI. The CDR3 loop reads CASSESGGSFYNEQFF. CDR3 in DNA: TGTGCCAGCAGTGAAAGTGGCGGGAGCTTCTACAATGAGCAGTTCTTC.

This clonotype was counted many times. This chain uses TRBV2 with TRBJ1-2; D is uncertain. Germline CDR1 is SNHLY and CDR2 is FYNNEI. This CDR3 has 14 amino acids. The V end lost 2 bases, the J end lost 5 bases, and 12 bases lay between the germline ends. The CDR3 loop is CASSENSLGYGYTF. DNA of the CDR3: TGTGCCAGCAGTGAAAACAGCCTGGGATATGGCTACACCTTC.

On this clonotype: Since a much larger clone is just one base distant, this may be a read error. The V gene is TRBV6-1, the J gene TRBJ2-7; D is ambiguous. The CDR3 extends over 14 amino acids. From germline, CDR1 is MNHNS and CDR2 SASEGT. Trimming shortened V by 4 bases and J by 0 bases, and 10 bases separated the two germline ends. CDR3 sequence (DNA): TGTGCCAGCAGTGTTGAGGTCCTCTCCTACGAGCAGTACTTC. Translation: CASSVEVLSYEQYF.

The gene calls are TRBV6-8 and TRBJ1-2; 8 nucleotides agree with TRBD1. CDR1 MNHGY and CDR2 SAAAGT come from the germline V gene. This CDR3 is built from 14 residues. With V trimmed by 8 bases and J by 3 bases, 8 bases remained unmatched. The CDR3 sequence: CASQLDREDYGYTF. The CDR3 DNA follows: TGTGCCAGCCAACTGGACAGGGAGGACTATGGCTACACCTTC.

This chain uses TRBV11-1 with TRBJ2-1, with 9 bases identical to TRBD2. This CDR3 is 15 amino acids long. The J segment lost 1 base and the V segment lost 4 bases, leaving 2 bases of the junction unmatched. Germline V gene lookup returns CDR1 SGHAT and CDR2 FQDESV (reference sequence). CDR3 nucleotide sequence: TGTGCCAGCAGCTATAGCGGGAGTTCCTACAATGAGCAGTTCTTC. This translates into CASSYSGSSYNEQFF. Variable domain in full (rest from reference TRBV11-1 and TRBJ2-1): EAEVAQSPRYKITEKSQAVAFWCDPISGHATLYWYRQILGQGPELLVQFQDESVVDDSQLPKDRFSAERLKGVDSTLKIQPAELGDSAMYLCASSYSGSSYNEQFFGPGTRLTVL.